These 12 T cell receptor beta chains were all obtained from the same sample, sequenced in a study of early T cells in non-severe SARS-CoV-2 infection. TCRdb reprocessed the 5' RACE reads with MiXCR, giving one entry per CDR3 protein. The table includes about 100,000 distinct CDR3 sequences, approximately 13% detected once. Sequencing was done on a sample of whole blood. Source of these receptors: an adult who was a healthcare worker with PCR-confirmed SARS-CoV-2 infection or an uninfected control (not recorded which).

This clonotype was observed at least ten times. The chain is built from TRBV7-9 and TRBJ1-1; D is uncertain. CDR1 is SEHNR, CDR2 FQNEAQ, per germline (reference sequence). V was cut by 7 bases and J by 1 base, with 7 bases left in between. The CDR3 sequence is 12 residues long. The CDR3 here is CASIKANTEAFF. The CDR3 nucleotides read TGTGCCAGCATAAAAGCGAACACTGAAGCTTTCTTT.

The gene calls are TRBV11-2 and TRBJ2-1, with TRBD1 matching 9 bases. This CDR3 has 13 amino acids. In germline, CDR1 is SGHAT, CDR2 FQNNGV. J gave up 8 bases and V 7 bases, and 6 bases lay outside the gene matches. Here the CDR3 DNA reads TGTGCCAGCACCACGGACAGGGGTCATGAGCAGTTCTTC. Its protein product is CASTTDRGHEQFF. Full variable domain (outside the CDR3, taken from reference TRBV11-2 and TRBJ2-1): EAGVAQSPRYKIIEKRQSVAFWCNPISGHATLYWYQQILGQGPKLLIQFQNNGVVDDSQLPKDRFSAERLKGVDSTLKIQPAKLEDSAVYLCASTTDRGHEQFFGPGTRLTVL.

In this sample, this clonotype turned up many times. J is TRBJ1-1 and V is TRBV10-1; D call uncertain. Germline CDR1 is WNHNN and CDR2 is SYGVQD (reference sequence). Trimming cost V 0 bases and J 4 bases, with 9 bases left between them. There are 14 residues in the CDR3. DNA for the CDR3: TGCGCCAGCAGTGAGTCAAGCGGAGCCACTGAAGCTTTCTTT. It is translated as CASSESSGATEAFF.

This clonotype occurred many times. This rearrangement joins TRBV27 to TRBJ1-5; TRBD1 is a possible D gene (6 bases). The CDR3 runs to 13 residues. Germline V CDR1 and CDR2: MNHEY, SMNVEV (reference sequence). The V end lost 9 bases, the J end lost 3 bases, and 12 bases lay between the germline ends. The CDR3 DNA follows: TGTGCCAGAAAGGGGGGCGACAATCAGCCCCAGCATTTT. Protein: CARKGGDNQPQHF.

This clonotype has at least ten counts. The rearrangement uses TRBV28 and TRBJ1-5; TRBD1 matches at 7 bases. The V segment lost 4 bases and the J segment 0 bases; nucleotides outside the gene matches: 9. The CDR3 is 17 amino acids. Per the germline V gene, CDR1 is MDHEN and CDR2 is SYDVKM. The CDR3 DNA reads as TGTGCCAGCAGTTCTATCAGGACAGGCTATAGCAATCAGCCCCAGCATTTT. Translation: CASSSIRTGYSNQPQHF.

This clonotype came up a few times. V gene TRBV29-1 combines with J gene TRBJ1-1; D is unclear. The CDR3 contains 11 residues. V was trimmed by 7 bases and J by 5 bases, leaving 11 bases between them. Germline V gene lookup returns CDR1 SQVTM and CDR2 ANQGSEA. The CDR3 loop reads CSGLRATEAFF. In nucleotides, the CDR3 is TGCAGCGGGCTTAGGGCTACTGAAGCTTTCTTT.

Ten or more counts support this clonotype. The chain links TRBV6-5 to TRBJ2-1; 10 bases map to TRBD2. J lost 4 bases, V lost 0 bases, and 3 bases had no gene match. This CDR3 has 16 amino acids. Germline assignment: CDR1 MNHEY and CDR2 SVGAGI. The CDR3 coding sequence is TGTGCCAGCAGTTACTCGAGCGGGGGGGCATACAATGAGCAGTTCTTC. Encoded protein: CASSYSSGGAYNEQFF.

This clonotype has a handful of counts. This chain's CDR3 is CASSFGGYSGANVLTF. The DNA of the CDR3 is TGTGCCAGCAGTTTCGGGGGATACTCTGGGGCCAACGTCCTGACTTTC. This chain joins TRBV12-3 or TRBV12-4 and TRBJ2-6, with a weak D call TRBD2 (6 bases). Trimming pared 3 bases from V and 0 bases from J, leaving 9 bases between. The CDR3 contains 16 residues.

This clonotype has more than one count but fewer than ten. This rearrangement joins TRBV11-2 to TRBJ2-7, with TRBD2 as a possible D gene (6 bases). CDR1 and CDR2 (germline): SGHAT, FQNNGV. The CDR3 is made up of 14 amino acids. V gave up 5 bases and J gave up 2 bases, with 13 bases separating them. The DNA of the CDR3 is TGTGCCAGCAGCCAGACGGGGGTGACCTACGAGCAGTACTTC. This translates into CASSQTGVTYEQYF.

This chain links TRBV2 with TRBJ2-1, with 8 bases matching TRBD1. The junction had 3 bases not matched to a gene; V was cut back by 6 bases and J by 5 bases. CDR3 length: 13 residues. Germline V gene lookup returns CDR1 SNHLY and CDR2 FYNNEI. CDR3 DNA sequence: TGTGCCAGCAGGAGGGACAGGAACAATGAGCAGTTCTTC. It is translated as CASRRDRNNEQFF. The whole variable domain, remainder taken from reference TRBV2 and TRBJ2-1, is EPEVTQTPSHQVTQMGQEVILRCVPISNHLYFYWYRQILGQKVEFLVSFYNNEISEKSEIFDDQFSVERPDGSNFTLKIRSTKLEDSAMYFCASRRDRNNEQFFGPGTRLTVL.

This clonotype occurred many times. CDR3 DNA: TGCAGTGCTGGAAGCGGGGGGACTAGCACAGATACGCAGTATTTT. Encoded protein: CSAGSGGTSTDTQYF. This rearrangement joins TRBV20-1 to TRBJ2-3, with 9 bases that match TRBD2. The J segment lost 0 bases and the V segment lost 5 bases, leaving 6 bases of the junction unmatched. CDR3 length: 15 residues. Germline CDR1 is DFQATT and CDR2 is SNEGSKA (reference sequence).

This clonotype was recorded at least ten times. The chain recombines TRBV2 with TRBJ1-2; D remains ambiguous. V lost 6 bases, J lost 5 bases, and 13 bases lay in between. Per the germline V gene, CDR1 is SNHLY and CDR2 is FYNNEI. This CDR3 is built from 13 residues. CDR3 residues: CASRYGFEYGYTF. The CDR3 bases are TGTGCCAGCAGATATGGGTTCGAGTATGGCTACACCTTC.